This record concerns one TCR beta chain sequence. This entry belongs to a study of blood T cell repertoires in COVID-19. Study context: PBMCs, B-cell-depleted T cells, or T cells were the source of the cDNA or gDNA that made up the material.

Per the germline V gene, CDR1 is MNHEY and CDR2 is SVGAGI. V dropped 4 bases and J dropped 2 bases, with 18 bases sitting between them. The CDR3 has 16 residues. Study processing details: Estimation of nucleated cell counts relied on the amplification of reference gene primers. Method: immunoSEQ multiplex PCR; TCRdb's copy keeps in-frame clones and lacks some. V and J calls and clone size are those listed in that table; D and trimming were worked out from the DNA. The sample has about 380,000 clones, more than 75% seen once; the top ten hold 0.9% to 1.5%. Categorization into cohorts depended on clinical history that participants reported.

V usage is TRBV6-5 and J usage is TRBJ2-7, with D perhaps matching TRBD2 (6 bases). Input material: PBMCs or T cells enriched from blood (not recorded which). This receptor was identified in a woman aged 18-29 years who had recovered from COVID-19. The CDR3 DNA reads as TGTGCCAGCAGTTTAGCTCCGCCTACGGGGGCCTACGAGCAGTACTTC. This sequence encodes CASSLAPPTGAYEQYF.